Each of the 23 T cell receptor beta chains below was sequenced from the same sample in a study of HIV-infected patients and healthy controls. Antiretroviral therapy had run roughly three months, about 14 weeks, before follow-up blood collection. The repertoire came from unfractionated whole blood and reflected all unsorted peripheral T cells. Alpha and beta constant-region primers primed reverse transcription of around 0.5 ug RNA. Separate chain-specific third strand synthesis with multiplexing indices produced the alpha and beta libraries. TCRdb used MiXCR to reprocess the 5' RACE reads, holding one entry per CDR3 protein. Seen here are 18,000 or so distinct CDR3 sequences, 8.5% to 9% observed once, and the top ten hold 20% to 25%. The input for sequencing was blood, taken during antiretroviral therapy. These receptors all stem from an adult with HIV infection.

This clonotype was seen a few times. The chain uses TRBV7-8 and TRBJ1-1, with D possibly being TRBD1 (6 bases). There are 16 residues in the CDR3. CDR1 SGHVS and CDR2 FQNEAQ come from the germline V gene. V lost 2 bases and J 1 base, leaving 14 bases between the germline ends. The CDR3 DNA reads as TGTGCCAGCAGCTTAATGGGGGGGGCACCGAACACTGAAGCTTTCTTT. This gives the protein CASSLMGGAPNTEAFF.

Details on this clonotype: Given a much more abundant clone one base away, this may be a read error. V is TRBV12-3 or TRBV12-4 and J is TRBJ1-1; D call uncertain. CDR3 length: 12 residues. In DNA form, the CDR3 reads TGTGCCAGCAGCCCGGTCTACACTGAAGCTGTCTTT. Translating it yields CASSPVYTEAVF.

The chain links TRBV9 to TRBJ1-1; D may be TRBD1 (6 bases). Trimming shortened V by 3 bases and J by 1 base, and 13 bases separated the two germline ends. The germline V gene has CDR1 SGDLS and CDR2 YYNGEE. The CDR3 extends over 15 amino acids. The CDR3 DNA reads as TGTGCCAGCAGCGCCTCCGGACAGCGGAACACTGAAGCTTTCTTT. The encoded protein is CASSASGQRNTEAFF. Using reference TRBV9 and TRBJ1-1 for the parts outside the CDR3, the full variable domain is DSGVTQTPKHLITATGQRVTLRCSPRSGDLSVYWYQQSLDQGLQFLIQYYNGEERAKGNILERFSAQQFPDLHSELNLSSLELGDSALYFCASSASGQRNTEAFFGQGTRLTVV.

The table lists this clonotype with many counts. The rearrangement joins TRBV5-5 to TRBJ2-2; TRBD2 matches at 9 bases. The CDR3 is 15 residues long. Germline-derived CDR1 and CDR2 are SGHKS and YYEKEE (reference sequence). Losses at the gene ends were 5 bases for V and 4 bases for J; bases not matched to a gene: 6. Written as DNA, the CDR3 is TGTGCCAGCAGTCGGGGGACTAGCTCCACCGGGGAGCTGTTTTTT. It encodes CASSRGTSSTGELFF.

The chain recombines TRBV6-2 or TRBV6-3 with TRBJ2-7; 8 bases fit TRBD2. The CDR3 spans 20 residues. Trimming cost V 4 bases and J 4 bases; bases outside gene matches: 24. From germline, CDR1 is MNHEY and CDR2 SVGEGT. This CDR3 is CASSLHPGSFHAGGPYEQYF. DNA for the CDR3: TGTGCCAGCAGTTTACACCCGGGTAGTTTCCACGCGGGGGGCCCGTACGAGCAGTACTTC.

The CDR3 protein is CASSALPGTGRYNEQFF. The CDR3 bases are TGTGCCAGCAGCGCCCTCCCTGGGACAGGGCGGTACAATGAGCAGTTCTTC. The chain employs TRBV5-6 and TRBJ2-1; 9 bases match TRBD1. The CDR3 has 17 amino acids. J was trimmed by 4 bases and V by 4 bases; bases with no gene match: 12. CDR1 is SGHDT, CDR2 YYEEEE, per germline. The whole variable domain, filled in from reference TRBV5-6 and TRBJ2-1, reads DAGVTQSPTHLIKTRGQQVTLRCSPKSGHDTVSWYQQALGQGPQFIFQYYEEEERQRGNFPDRFSGHQFPNYSSELNVNALLLGDSALYLCASSALPGTGRYNEQFFGPGTRLTVL.

This clonotype was counted ten times or more. This sequence joins TRBV19 and TRBJ1-1; TRBD1 might be the D (5 bases). V was trimmed by 5 bases and J by 2 bases, leaving 12 bases between them. Germline V gene data show CDR1 as LNHDA and CDR2 as SQIVND (reference sequence). The length of the CDR3 is 14 residues. The CDR3 region has the DNA TGTGCCAGTAGTCCCACCAGGGCAAACACTGAAGCTTTCTTT. It translates to CASSPTRANTEAFF.

This clonotype was seen many times. The chain has TRBV6-5 and TRBJ1-6; 8 bases align to TRBD1. This CDR3 spans 15 amino acids. Trimming took 6 bases from V and 9 from J; bases not matched to a gene: 10. Germline V gene lookup returns CDR1 MNHEY and CDR2 SVGAGI. The CDR3 DNA reads TGTGCCAGCAGGGGCCAACAGGGGGTAATTTCACCCCTCCACTTT. This encodes CASRGQQGVISPLHF.

This clonotype occurred many times. The rearrangement joins TRBV18 to TRBJ2-7; D unresolved. This CDR3 is built from 13 residues. Trimming cost V 2 bases and J 2 bases, with 7 bases left between them. Germline V gene lookup returns CDR1 KGHSH and CDR2 LQKENI. The CDR3 nucleotides read TGTGCCAGCTCACCAACAGCCCCCTACGAGCAGTACTTC. This sequence encodes CASSPTAPYEQYF.

This clonotype was seen a handful of times. V usage is TRBV10-3 and J usage is TRBJ2-5, with 7 bases lining up with TRBD1. In germline, CDR1 is ENHRY, CDR2 SYGVKD. The V gene end was trimmed by 8 bases and the J gene end by 2 bases; junction bases not matched to a gene: 2. CDR3 length: 12 amino acids. This chain's CDR3 is CAIGTAQETQYF. The CDR3 DNA reads as TGTGCCATCGGGACAGCACAAGAGACCCAGTACTTC.

The chain is built from TRBV6-5 and TRBJ2-7, with 8 bases fitting TRBD2. V dropped 0 bases and J dropped 5; count of bases not matched to a gene: 3. Germline V gene sequence: CDR1 MNHEY, CDR2 SVGAGI. The CDR3 has 14 amino acids. CDR3 DNA sequence: TGTGCCAGCAGTTACTCTCGGGGGGGGGACGAGCAGTACTTC. This encodes CASSYSRGGDEQYF.

This clonotype was detected ten times or more. The V and J genes are TRBV29-1 and TRBJ1-2; D may be TRBD1 (6 bases). CDR3 size: 10 residues. Germline loops: CDR1 SQVTM, CDR2 ANQGSEA. Trimming pared 6 bases from V and 8 bases from J, leaving 10 bases between. The CDR3 loop reads CSVGGGGYTF. The CDR3 coding sequence is TGCAGCGTCGGGGGGGGCGGCTACACCTTC. Full variable domain (outside the CDR3, taken from reference TRBV29-1 and TRBJ1-2): SAVISQKPSRDICQRGTSLTIQCQVDSQVTMMFWYRQQPGQSLTLIATANQGSEATYESGFVIDKFPISRPNLTFSTLTVSNMSPEDSSIYLCSVGGGGYTFGSGTRLTVV.

This clonotype appeared many times. The V and J genes are TRBV11-2 and TRBJ1-1; D may be TRBD1 (6 bases). The CDR3 runs 14 residues. Germline V lookup: CDR1 SGHAT, CDR2 FQNNGV. V gave up 1 base and J gave up 5 bases, with 11 bases separating them. The CDR3 loop is CASSLVAGETEAFF. The CDR3 DNA follows: TGTGCCAGCAGCTTAGTGGCAGGGGAAACTGAAGCTTTCTTT.

The chain has TRBV19 and TRBJ2-1, with D hard to call. The CDR3 length is 9 residues. Trimming took 9 bases from V and 13 from J, leaving 10 bases between them. Germline lookup yields CDR1 LNHDA and CDR2 SQIVND (reference sequence). CDR3 sequence reads: CASLLSQFF. The CDR3 DNA is TGTGCCAGCCTACTCTCCCAGTTCTTC.

This clonotype was detected ten times or more. The V call is TRBV12-3 or TRBV12-4, the J call TRBJ2-5; D tentatively reads TRBD1 or TRBD2 (5 bases each). This CDR3 spans 14 amino acids. Trimming cost V 3 bases and J 2 bases, with 10 bases left between them. This CDR3 reads CASSFSWGQETQYF. For the CDR3, the DNA is TGTGCCAGCAGTTTCTCGTGGGGGCAAGAGACCCAGTACTTC.

This clonotype is medium-sized (0.01 to 0.1%). One end of the junction fails to match germline, which may point to a read error. CDR3 residues: CASSRLPGRPHF. For the CDR3, the DNA is TGTGCCAGCAGCCGCCTACCCGGCCGGCCCCACTTC. The rearrangement uses TRBV16 and TRBJ2-7; D remains ambiguous. The CDR3 runs 12 residues. In germline, CDR1 is KGHSY, CDR2 FQNENV.

In this sample, this clonotype turned up many times. V gene TRBV28 combines with J gene TRBJ2-6, with a possible D match to TRBD2 (6 bases). The germline V and J ends were trimmed by 0 bases and 0 bases, with 6 bases remaining between them. The CDR3 loop spans 16 amino acids. Per the germline V gene, CDR1 is MDHEN and CDR2 is SYDVKM. CDR3 sequence reads: CASSLWEGSGANVLTF. The CDR3 nucleotides are TGTGCCAGCAGTTTATGGGAGGGCTCTGGGGCCAACGTCCTGACTTTC.

By share, this clonotype counts as medium-sized. V and J are TRBV20-1 and TRBJ2-7; 8 bases are a match to TRBD2. Looked up from germline, CDR1 is DFQATT and CDR2 is SNEGSKA (reference sequence). The CDR3 loop spans 14 amino acids. The V gene end was trimmed by 6 bases and the J gene end by 2 bases; junction bases not matched to a gene: 9. The CDR3 DNA reads as TGCAGTGCAACAAGCGGGAGATGGCCCTACGAGCAGTACTTC. Its protein is CSATSGRWPYEQYF.

The sample holds many counts of this clonotype. The chain combines TRBV13 with TRBJ1-2; unclear D gene. The CDR3 sequence is 15 residues long. The germline V gene has CDR1 PRHDT and CDR2 FYEKMQ (reference sequence). Deletions cut 0 bases from V and 4 bases from J, with 12 bases between. CDR3 bases: TGTGCCAGCAGCTTAGGCCTAGTGACGGCCTATGGCTACACCTTC. Translated, it gives CASSLGLVTAYGYTF.

This clonotype was recorded many times. CDR3 residues: CASRWTTGNTEAFF. CDR3 sequence (DNA): TGCGCCAGCAGATGGACGACAGGGAACACTGAAGCTTTCTTT. The chain recombines TRBV4-1 with TRBJ1-1; D might be TRBD1 (6 bases). The CDR3 loop spans 14 amino acids. Germline CDR1 is MGHRA and CDR2 is YSYEKL. With 6 bases removed from V and 1 base from J, the gap between germline ends came to 12 bases.

This clonotype has a count of ten or more. The genes are TRBV2 and TRBJ1-1; the match to TRBD1 covers 7 bases. Trimming cost V 0 bases and J 5 bases; bases outside gene matches: 9. The CDR3 runs 16 residues. Looked up from germline, CDR1 is SNHLY and CDR2 is FYNNEI. The CDR3 DNA is TGTGCCAGCAGTGAAGCGGGGGCACAGGGGAGGACTGAAGCTTTCTTT. Translated, it gives CASSEAGAQGRTEAFF.

This clonotype was counted ten times or more. This chain connects TRBV11-2 to TRBJ2-3; D could derive from TRBD1 or TRBD2 (6 bases each). Germline V CDR1 and CDR2: SGHAT, FQNNGV. This CDR3 is 17 amino acids long. V was cut by 7 bases and J by 0 bases, with 20 bases left in between. CDR3 nucleotides: TGTGCCAGCACTCCGAACCCGGGGGCTCCTAGCACAGATACGCAGTATTTT. It encodes CASTPNPGAPSTDTQYF.

This clonotype has ten or more counts. V usage is TRBV6-5 and J usage is TRBJ1-1; 8 bases match TRBD1. V shed 4 bases, J shed 1 base, and the junction held 2 bases outside the gene matches. Germline CDR1 reads MNHEY; CDR2 reads SVGAGI. This CDR3 is 14 amino acids long. CDR3 sequence: CASSWQGANTEAFF. CDR3 DNA sequence: TGTGCCAGCAGTTGGCAGGGGGCGAACACTGAAGCTTTCTTT.